One and the same sample provided the 25 T cell receptor beta chains below, sequenced in a study of OX40 agonist ivuxolimab in advanced cancers. Only in-frame clones appear in the TCRdb table, and some are missing; sequencing was by immunoSEQ multiplex PCR. The sample records nearly 80,000 clones, 70% to 90% being singletons. Specimen: CD4+ or CD8+ T cells sorted from blood, collected in a trial of the OX40 agonist ivuxolimab. The receptor source for this set is an adult with an advanced solid tumor such as melanoma, head and neck, liver or kidney cancer.

The chain couples TRBV4-3 to TRBJ1-2, with D perhaps matching TRBD1 (6 bases). Deletions cut 4 bases from V and 5 bases from J, with 14 bases between. Per germline, CDR1 LGHNA and CDR2 YSLEER. CDR3 length: 14 residues. The CDR3 DNA reads TGCGCCAGCAGCCCGCGGACAGTAGAGTATGGCTACACCTTC. This encodes CASSPRTVEYGYTF.

Written as DNA, the CDR3 is TGCACCGGGAGCGCCACTAACACCGGGGAGCTGTTTTTT. Its protein is CTGSATNTGELFF. This rearrangement joins TRBV29-1 to TRBJ2-2; D possibly corresponds to TRBD2 (6 bases). There are 13 residues in the CDR3. Germline values: CDR1 SQVTM, CDR2 ANQGSEA.

The gene calls are TRBV7-2 and TRBJ2-1; TRBD2 aligns across 9 bases. J lost 3 bases, V lost 5 bases, and 5 bases had no gene match. CDR1 and CDR2 from the germline V gene are SGHTA and FQGNSA. This CDR3 is 15 amino acids long. The CDR3 nucleotides are TGTGCCAGCAGCCAAGCGGGGGGCCTCTACAATGAGCAGTTCTTC. This codes for CASSQAGGLYNEQFF.

This clone was observed a single time. V and J are TRBV7-9 and TRBJ2-4, with D tentatively TRBD1 (6 bases). Germline CDR1 is SEHNR and CDR2 is FQNEAQ (reference sequence). V lost 2 bases, J lost 7 bases, and 6 bases lay in between. The CDR3 covers 12 residues. The CDR3 nucleotides are TGTGCCAGCAGCTTAAGGGGGAACATTCAGTACTTC. It specifies CASSLRGNIQYF. The full variable domain, rest sourced from reference TRBV7-9 and TRBJ2-4, is DTGVSQNPRHKITKRGQNVTFRCDPISEHNRLYWYRQTLGQGPEFLTYFQNEAQLEKSRLLSDRFSAERPKGSFSTLEIQRTEQGDSAMYLCASSLRGNIQYFGAGTRLSVL.

The chain uses TRBV29-1 and TRBJ2-5; the match to TRBD1 covers 9 bases. The better agreement between TRBJ2-7 and the DNA end casts doubt on the J call. Germline lookup yields CDR1 SQVTM and CDR2 ANQGSEA. This CDR3 contains 13 residues. The CDR3 loop is CSVETGGPYEQYF. Written as DNA, the CDR3 is TGCAGCGTTGAGACAGGGGGTCCCTACGAGCAGTACTTC.

This clone was counted a single time. The gene calls are TRBV7-2 and TRBJ1-1; the D gene is possibly TRBD1 (5 bases). The CDR3 sequence is 13 residues long. V dropped 1 base and J dropped 5 bases, with 8 bases sitting between them. CDR1 is SGHTA, CDR2 FQGNSA, per germline. In DNA form, the CDR3 reads TGTGCCAGCAGCTTAGAACGGGGGACTGAAGCTTTCTTT. The encoded protein is CASSLERGTEAFF.

The chain carries TRBV18 and TRBJ1-2; D is possibly TRBD1 (5 bases). Germline CDR1 and CDR2: KGHSH and LQKENI. V lost 3 bases to trimming and J lost 8 bases, with 16 bases between them. The CDR3 consists of 14 residues. CDR3 sequence: CASSPAFGGSGYTF. The CDR3, as DNA: TGTGCCAGCTCACCCGCATTTGGGGGTTCGGGCTACACCTTC.

The chain links TRBV7-9 to TRBJ2-5; D remains ambiguous. The CDR3 covers 14 residues. Trimming stripped 5 bases from V and 0 bases from J, with 10 bases between. The germline gives CDR1 SEHNR, CDR2 FQNEAQ (reference sequence). CDR3 sequence: CASSRQNYQETQYF. The CDR3 nucleotides read TGTGCCAGCAGCCGCCAGAACTACCAAGAGACCCAGTACTTC. Supplemented by reference TRBV7-9 and TRBJ2-5, the full variable domain reads DTGVSQNPRHKITKRGQNVTFRCDPISEHNRLYWYRQTLGQGPEFLTYFQNEAQLEKSRLLSDRFSAERPKGSFSTLEIQRTEQGDSAMYLCASSRQNYQETQYFGPGTRLLVL.

The count of this clone is one. The chain combines TRBV28 with TRBJ1-5; D gene unclear. CDR1 and CDR2 (germline): MDHEN, SYDVKM. The V gene lost 8 bases and the J gene lost 5 bases, with 7 bases spanning the gap. The CDR3 spans 11 residues. CDR3 nucleotides: TGTGCCAGCCAAGGTTATCAGCCCCAGCATTTT. It codes for CASQGYQPQHF.

The V and J genes are TRBV10-1 and TRBJ2-7; the D is unclear. There are 14 residues in the CDR3. Germline V CDR1 and CDR2: WNHNN, SYGVQD (reference sequence). V lost 3 bases and J 2 bases, leaving 11 bases between the germline ends. The CDR3 DNA reads TGCGCCAGCAGTGATATCAACGGAGCCTACGAGCAGTACTTC. This sequence encodes CASSDINGAYEQYF.

This clone was seen only once. The chain recombines TRBV6-5 with TRBJ1-2; maybe TRBD1 (5 bases). The CDR3 has 14 residues. Germline assignment: CDR1 MNHEY and CDR2 SVGAGI. Trimming pared 0 bases from V and 7 bases from J, leaving 12 bases between. Here the CDR3 reads CASSYSGSGGGYTF. CDR3 DNA: TGTGCCAGCAGTTACTCGGGCTCGGGGGGTGGCTACACCTTC.

This chain joins TRBV29-1 and TRBJ2-7; TRBD1 aligns across 8 bases. The CDR3 extends over 15 amino acids. V shed 5 bases, J shed 0 bases, and the junction held 9 bases outside the gene matches. Germline V CDR1 and CDR2: SQVTM, ANQGSEA. The CDR3 DNA follows: TGCAGCGTTAACACAGGGACAGGACGCTCCTACGAGCAGTACTTC. It codes for CSVNTGTGRSYEQYF.

This clone has a single count. The gene calls are TRBV13 and TRBJ1-1, with no clear D. V lost 3 bases and J lost 6, with 20 bases in between. The CDR3 sequence is 16 residues long. Germline CDR1 PRHDT, CDR2 FYEKMQ (reference sequence). CDR3 residues: CASSLNRQIPWAEAFF. The CDR3 DNA is TGTGCCAGCAGCTTGAATCGGCAGATACCTTGGGCTGAAGCTTTCTTT. The whole variable domain, filled in from reference TRBV13 and TRBJ1-1, reads AAGVIQSPRHLIKEKRETATLKCYPIPRHDTVYWYQQGPGQDPQFLISFYEKMQSDKGSIPDRFSAQQFSDYHSELNMSSLELGDSALYFCASSLNRQIPWAEAFFGQGTRLTVV.

The chain combines TRBV30 with TRBJ1-1, with TRBD1 matching over 7 bases. CDR1 and CDR2 from the germline V gene are GTSNPN and SVGIG (reference sequence). The CDR3 totals 14 residues. The J segment lost 1 base and the V segment lost 5 bases, leaving 7 bases of the junction unmatched. CDR3: CAWARGGTNTEAFF. In DNA form, the CDR3 reads TGTGCCTGGGCCAGGGGGGGCACGAACACTGAAGCTTTCTTT.

The genes are TRBV7-2 and TRBJ2-5, with TRBD2 as a possible D gene (7 bases). Germline assignment: CDR1 SGHTA and CDR2 FQGNSA. The germline V and J ends were trimmed by 1 base and 4 bases, with 10 bases remaining between them. The CDR3 has 14 amino acids. CDR3 sequence (DNA): TGTGCCAGCAGCTTAGGGGGGGGCCGAGAGACCCAGTACTTC. Its protein product is CASSLGGGRETQYF.

DNA of the CDR3: TGTGCCTGCACACTGGAGGACAATCAGCCCCAGCATTTT. It yields the protein CACTLEDNQPQHF. The chain carries TRBV30 and TRBJ1-5, with D unclear. Germline assignment: CDR1 GTSNPN and CDR2 SVGIG (reference sequence). Trimming shortened V by 6 bases and J by 3 bases, and 12 bases separated the two germline ends. The CDR3 is made up of 13 amino acids.

V gene TRBV6-6 combines with J gene TRBJ1-5; D not certain. V was trimmed by 5 bases and J by 1 base, leaving 12 bases between them. The CDR3 spans 15 residues. The germline CDR1 and CDR2 sequences are MNHNY and SVGAGI (reference sequence). The CDR3 protein is CASSMDRPSNQPQHF. CDR3 coding DNA: TGTGCCAGCAGTATGGACCGCCCCAGCAATCAGCCCCAGCATTTT.

The chain recombines TRBV14 with TRBJ2-5, with D possibly being TRBD1 (6 bases). V shed 1 base and J shed 5 bases, with 14 bases lying between them. Germline V CDR1 and CDR2: SGHDN, FVKESK. The CDR3 sequence is 15 residues long. The CDR3 DNA follows: TGTGCCAGCAGCCAAGCACAGGGACAATGGGAGACCCAGTACTTC. This codes for CASSQAQGQWETQYF.

This sequence joins TRBV11-3 and TRBJ1-1, with D perhaps TRBD1 (5 bases). The germline CDR1 and CDR2 sequences are SGHNT and YENEEA. The CDR3 totals 13 residues. The V and J ends lost 5 bases and 2 bases respectively, with 9 bases between them. The DNA for the CDR3 is TGTGCCAGCAGCCGACAGCTAAACACTGAAGCTTTCTTT. Translation gives CASSRQLNTEAFF.

This chain uses TRBV6-1 with TRBJ1-4; unclear D gene. CDR3 length: 14 residues. CDR1 and CDR2 (germline): MNHNS, SASEGT. Between the trimmed V and J ends, which lost 6 bases and 8 bases, there was a span of 16 bases. The CDR3 reads CASRTSREGEKLFF. DNA of the CDR3: TGTGCCAGCAGAACTTCAAGGGAGGGAGAAAAACTGTTTTTT.

This clone was found a few times. The V gene is TRBV6-5, the J gene TRBJ2-1, with TRBD2 identical over 8 bases. CDR1 and CDR2 (germline): MNHEY, SVGAGI. The junction had 9 bases not matched to a gene; V was cut back by 7 bases and J by 7 bases. The CDR3 runs to 14 residues. The chain's CDR3 is CASKGKRGWNEQFF. In nucleotides, the CDR3 is TGTGCCAGCAAAGGAAAGCGGGGGTGGAATGAGCAGTTCTTC.

The chain combines TRBV5-8 with TRBJ1-5; no reliable D call. In germline, CDR1 is SGHTS, CDR2 YDEGEE. V lost 4 bases to trimming and J lost 4 bases, with 15 bases between them. The CDR3 totals 15 residues. The DNA of the CDR3 is TGTGCCAGCAGCCCTAGAGGCAGCCTTAATCAGCCCCAGCATTTT. It encodes CASSPRGSLNQPQHF.

The chain carries TRBV5-1 and TRBJ2-1; perhaps TRBD2 as D (6 bases). Germline CDR1 reads SGHRS; CDR2 reads YFSETQ. V was clipped by 0 bases and J by 6 bases, with 16 bases between them. This CDR3 is 16 amino acids long. The CDR3 DNA sequence: TGCGCCAGCAGCTTGGCCGGAGGGGCTCGAAGCAATGAGCAGTTCTTC. The encoded protein is CASSLAGGARSNEQFF.

This chain connects TRBV30 to TRBJ1-2; D unclear. Germline V gene data show CDR1 as GTSNPN and CDR2 as SVGIG (reference sequence). CDR3 length: 13 amino acids. V gave up 1 base and J gave up 8 bases, with 14 bases separating them. This CDR3 reads CAWSDRAMSGYTF. CDR3 nucleotide sequence: TGTGCCTGGAGTGACCGGGCAATGAGCGGCTACACCTTC.

This clone showed up just once. The chain has TRBV21-1 and TRBJ2-1; TRBD1, as called in the table, went unchecked against the DNA. TRBV21-1 is flagged as a pseudogene. The CDR3 sequence is 14 residues long. As DNA, the CDR3 is TGTGCCAGCAGCAAAGGGCGAGGACAGGCTGAGCAGTTCTTC. Residues: CASSKGRGQAEQFF.